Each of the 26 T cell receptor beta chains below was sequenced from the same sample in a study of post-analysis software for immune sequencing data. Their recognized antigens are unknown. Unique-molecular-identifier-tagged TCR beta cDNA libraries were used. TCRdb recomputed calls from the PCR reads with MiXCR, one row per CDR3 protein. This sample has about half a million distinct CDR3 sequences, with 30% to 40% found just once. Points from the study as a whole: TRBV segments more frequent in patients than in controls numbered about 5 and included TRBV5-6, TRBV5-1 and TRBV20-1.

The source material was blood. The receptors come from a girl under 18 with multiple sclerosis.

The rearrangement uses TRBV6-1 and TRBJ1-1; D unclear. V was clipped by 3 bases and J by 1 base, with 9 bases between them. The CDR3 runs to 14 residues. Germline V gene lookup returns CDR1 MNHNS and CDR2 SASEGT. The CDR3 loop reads CASSEPAQNTEAFF. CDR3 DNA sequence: TGTGCCAGCAGTGAGCCAGCCCAGAACACTGAAGCTTTCTTT.

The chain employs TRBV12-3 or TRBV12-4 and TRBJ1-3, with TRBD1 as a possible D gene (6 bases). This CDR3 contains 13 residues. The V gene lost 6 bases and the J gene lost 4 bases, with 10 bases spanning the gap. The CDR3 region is CASRGQSGNTIYF. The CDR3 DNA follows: TGTGCCAGCAGAGGACAGTCGGGAAACACCATATATTTT.

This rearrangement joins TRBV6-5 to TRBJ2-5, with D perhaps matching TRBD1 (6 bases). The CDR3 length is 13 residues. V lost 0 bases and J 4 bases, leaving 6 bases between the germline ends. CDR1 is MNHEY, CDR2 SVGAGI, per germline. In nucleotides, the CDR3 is TGTGCCAGCAGTTACTCGACAGGAGAGACCCAGTACTTC. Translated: CASSYSTGETQYF.

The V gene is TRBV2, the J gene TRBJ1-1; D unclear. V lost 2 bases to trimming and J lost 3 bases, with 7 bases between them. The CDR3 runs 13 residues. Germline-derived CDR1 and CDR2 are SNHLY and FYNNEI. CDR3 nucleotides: TGTGCCAGCAGTGAATCTGTGGACACTGAAGCTTTCTTT. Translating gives CASSESVDTEAFF.

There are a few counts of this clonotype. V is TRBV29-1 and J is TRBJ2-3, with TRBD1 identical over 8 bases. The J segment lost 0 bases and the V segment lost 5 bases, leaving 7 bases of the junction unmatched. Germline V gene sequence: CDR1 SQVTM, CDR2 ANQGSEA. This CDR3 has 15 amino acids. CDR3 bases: TGCAGCGTTCCGACAGGGGTCCTGAGCACAGATACGCAGTATTTT. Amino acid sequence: CSVPTGVLSTDTQYF.

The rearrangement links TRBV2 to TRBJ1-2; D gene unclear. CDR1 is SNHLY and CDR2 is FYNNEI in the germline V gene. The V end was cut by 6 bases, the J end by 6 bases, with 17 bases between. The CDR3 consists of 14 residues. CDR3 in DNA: TGTGCCAGCAGGGAACTGACATCCGAGGATGGCTACACCTTC. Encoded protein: CASRELTSEDGYTF.

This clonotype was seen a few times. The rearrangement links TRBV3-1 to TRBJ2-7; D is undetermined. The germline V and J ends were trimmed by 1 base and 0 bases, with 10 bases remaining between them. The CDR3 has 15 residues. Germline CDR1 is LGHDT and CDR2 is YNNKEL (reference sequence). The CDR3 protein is CASSQVATSSYEQYF. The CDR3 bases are TGTGCCAGCAGCCAAGTCGCGACGAGCTCCTACGAGCAGTACTTC.

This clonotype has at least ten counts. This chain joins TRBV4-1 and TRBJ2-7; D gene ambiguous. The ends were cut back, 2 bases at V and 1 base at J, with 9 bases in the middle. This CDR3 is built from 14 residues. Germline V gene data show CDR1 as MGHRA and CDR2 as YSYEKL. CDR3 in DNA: TGCGCCAGCAGCCAAAGTGGAACATCCTACGAGCAGTACTTC. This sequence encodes CASSQSGTSYEQYF.

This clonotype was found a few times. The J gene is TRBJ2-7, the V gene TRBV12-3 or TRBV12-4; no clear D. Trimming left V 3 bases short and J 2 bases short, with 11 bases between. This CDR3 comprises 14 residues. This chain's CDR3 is CASSFPTEPYEQYF. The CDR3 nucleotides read TGTGCCAGCAGTTTTCCAACAGAGCCCTACGAGCAGTACTTC.

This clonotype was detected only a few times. CDR3 sequence reads: CASTPTLGAIGTDTQYF. The CDR3 DNA follows: TGTGCCAGCACCCCGACCTTGGGGGCAATCGGCACAGATACGCAGTATTTT. V is TRBV7-2 and J is TRBJ2-3; D perhaps matches TRBD1 (6 bases). Trimming stripped 7 bases from V and 1 base from J, with 21 bases between. Per the germline V gene, CDR1 is SGHTA and CDR2 is FQGNSA. The CDR3 has 17 residues.

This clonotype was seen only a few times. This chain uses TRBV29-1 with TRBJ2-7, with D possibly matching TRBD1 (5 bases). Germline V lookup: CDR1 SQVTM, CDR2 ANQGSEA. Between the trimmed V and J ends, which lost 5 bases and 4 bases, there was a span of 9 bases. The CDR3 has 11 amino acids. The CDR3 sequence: CSVKQVYEQYF. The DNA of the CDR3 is TGCAGCGTTAAACAGGTATACGAGCAGTACTTC.

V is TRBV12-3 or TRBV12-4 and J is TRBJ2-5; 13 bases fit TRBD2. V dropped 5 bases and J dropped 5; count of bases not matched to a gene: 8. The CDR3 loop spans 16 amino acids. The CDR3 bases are TGTGCCAGCAGTCTTAAGGGACTAGCGGGGATCGAGACCCAGTACTTC. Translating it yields CASSLKGLAGIETQYF.

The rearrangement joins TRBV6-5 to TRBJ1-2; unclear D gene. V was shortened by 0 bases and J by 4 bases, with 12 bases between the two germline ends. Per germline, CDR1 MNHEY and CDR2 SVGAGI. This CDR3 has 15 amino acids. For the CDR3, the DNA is TGTGCCAGCAGTTACTCGACGCAGGTGCTCTATGGCTACACCTTC. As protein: CASSYSTQVLYGYTF.

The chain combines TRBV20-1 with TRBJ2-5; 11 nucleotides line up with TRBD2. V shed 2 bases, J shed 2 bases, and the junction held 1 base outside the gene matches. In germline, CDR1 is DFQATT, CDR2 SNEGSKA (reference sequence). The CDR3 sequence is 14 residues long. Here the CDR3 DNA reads TGCAGTGCTAGAACTAGCGGGGGACAAGAGACCCAGTACTTC. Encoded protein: CSARTSGGQETQYF.

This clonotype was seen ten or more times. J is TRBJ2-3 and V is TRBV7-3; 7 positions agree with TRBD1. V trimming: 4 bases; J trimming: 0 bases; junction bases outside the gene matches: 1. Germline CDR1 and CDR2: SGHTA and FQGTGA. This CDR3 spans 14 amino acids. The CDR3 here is CASSWDSSTDTQYF. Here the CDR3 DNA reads TGTGCCAGCAGCTGGGACAGCAGCACAGATACGCAGTATTTT.

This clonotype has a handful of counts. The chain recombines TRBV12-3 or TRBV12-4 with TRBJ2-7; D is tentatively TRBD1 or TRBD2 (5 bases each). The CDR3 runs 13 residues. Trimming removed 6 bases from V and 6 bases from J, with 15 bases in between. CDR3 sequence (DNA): TGTGCCAGCAGACTTGGGACGGCCATCGAGCAGTACTTC. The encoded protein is CASRLGTAIEQYF.

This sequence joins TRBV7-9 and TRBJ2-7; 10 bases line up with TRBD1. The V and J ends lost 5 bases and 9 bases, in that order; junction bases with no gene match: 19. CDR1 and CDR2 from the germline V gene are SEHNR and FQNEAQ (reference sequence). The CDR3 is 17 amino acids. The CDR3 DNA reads TGTGCCAGCAGCCCCGAGGGCCGGAGGACAGGGGGAAGCGGGCAGTACTTC. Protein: CASSPEGRRTGGSGQYF.

This chain's CDR3 is CSASRASGRQETQYF. The CDR3 DNA follows: TGCAGTGCTAGTCGTGCTAGCGGGAGGCAAGAGACCCAGTACTTC. The gene calls are TRBV20-1 and TRBJ2-5, with 11 bases fitting TRBD2. There are 15 residues in the CDR3. Trimming at V came to 3 bases and at J to 2 bases, leaving 5 bases not matched to a gene. Looked up from germline, CDR1 is DFQATT and CDR2 is SNEGSKA (reference sequence).

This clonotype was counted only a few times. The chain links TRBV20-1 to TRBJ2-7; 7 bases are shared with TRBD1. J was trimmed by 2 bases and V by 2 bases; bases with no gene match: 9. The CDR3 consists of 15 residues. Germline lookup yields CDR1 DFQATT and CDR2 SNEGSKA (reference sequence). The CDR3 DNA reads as TGCAGTGCTAGACCCCGGGACAGAGAAACCTACGAGCAGTACTTC. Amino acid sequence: CSARPRDRETYEQYF.

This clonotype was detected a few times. CDR3 protein: CASSLGGQGAPLHF. In nucleotides, the CDR3 is TGTGCCAGCAGCTTGGGGGGACAGGGCGCACCCCTCCACTTT. The chain joins TRBV5-6 to TRBJ1-6; TRBD1 matches at 9 bases. CDR3 length equals 14 residues. Per germline, CDR1 SGHDT and CDR2 YYEEEE. The trim removed 0 bases at V and 11 bases at J, leaving 3 bases unmatched.

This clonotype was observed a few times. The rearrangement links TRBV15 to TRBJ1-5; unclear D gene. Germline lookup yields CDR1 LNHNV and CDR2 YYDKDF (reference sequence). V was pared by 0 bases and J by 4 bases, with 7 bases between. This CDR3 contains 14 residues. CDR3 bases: TGTGCCACCAGCAGAGAGGGTATTAATCAGCCCCAGCATTTT. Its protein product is CATSREGINQPQHF.

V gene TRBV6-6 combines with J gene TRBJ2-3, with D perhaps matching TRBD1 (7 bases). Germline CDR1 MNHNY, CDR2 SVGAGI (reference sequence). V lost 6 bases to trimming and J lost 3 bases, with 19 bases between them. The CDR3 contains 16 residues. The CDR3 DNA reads TGTGCCAGCAGACCCTCTCAGGGGGGCGGTACAGATACGCAGTATTTT. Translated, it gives CASRPSQGGGTDTQYF.

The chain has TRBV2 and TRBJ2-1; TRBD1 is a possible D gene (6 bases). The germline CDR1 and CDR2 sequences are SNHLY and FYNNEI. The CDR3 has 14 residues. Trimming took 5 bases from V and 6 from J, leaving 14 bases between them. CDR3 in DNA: TGTGCCAGCAGTCTTCGGACAGCCATCAATGAGCAGTTCTTC. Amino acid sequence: CASSLRTAINEQFF. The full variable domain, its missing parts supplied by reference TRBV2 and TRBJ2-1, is EPEVTQTPSHQVTQMGQEVILRCVPISNHLYFYWYRQILGQKVEFLVSFYNNEISEKSEIFDDQFSVERPDGSNFTLKIRSTKLEDSAMYFCASSLRTAINEQFFGPGTRLTVL.

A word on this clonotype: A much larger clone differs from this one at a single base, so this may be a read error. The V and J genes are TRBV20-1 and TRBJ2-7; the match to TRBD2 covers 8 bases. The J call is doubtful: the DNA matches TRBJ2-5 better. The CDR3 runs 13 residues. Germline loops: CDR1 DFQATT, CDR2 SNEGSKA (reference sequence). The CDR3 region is CSAKTSASETQYF. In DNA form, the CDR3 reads TGCAGTGCTAAGACTAGCGCAAGCGAGACCCAGTACTTC.

The CDR3 region has the DNA TGTGCCAGCAGTGCGTGGAATGAGCAGTTCTTC. It yields the protein CASSAWNEQFF. The chain employs TRBV2 and TRBJ2-1; D is unresolved. The V end was cut by 4 bases, the J end by 7 bases, with 5 bases between. This CDR3 has 11 amino acids. CDR1 SNHLY and CDR2 FYNNEI come from the germline V gene.

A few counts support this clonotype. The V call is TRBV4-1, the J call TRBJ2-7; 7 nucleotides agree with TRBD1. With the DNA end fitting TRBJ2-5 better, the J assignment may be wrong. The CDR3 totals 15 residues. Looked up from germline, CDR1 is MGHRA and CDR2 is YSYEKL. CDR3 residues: CASSQDNRGKETQYF. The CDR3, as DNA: TGCGCCAGCAGCCAAGATAACAGGGGAAAAGAGACCCAGTACTTC.